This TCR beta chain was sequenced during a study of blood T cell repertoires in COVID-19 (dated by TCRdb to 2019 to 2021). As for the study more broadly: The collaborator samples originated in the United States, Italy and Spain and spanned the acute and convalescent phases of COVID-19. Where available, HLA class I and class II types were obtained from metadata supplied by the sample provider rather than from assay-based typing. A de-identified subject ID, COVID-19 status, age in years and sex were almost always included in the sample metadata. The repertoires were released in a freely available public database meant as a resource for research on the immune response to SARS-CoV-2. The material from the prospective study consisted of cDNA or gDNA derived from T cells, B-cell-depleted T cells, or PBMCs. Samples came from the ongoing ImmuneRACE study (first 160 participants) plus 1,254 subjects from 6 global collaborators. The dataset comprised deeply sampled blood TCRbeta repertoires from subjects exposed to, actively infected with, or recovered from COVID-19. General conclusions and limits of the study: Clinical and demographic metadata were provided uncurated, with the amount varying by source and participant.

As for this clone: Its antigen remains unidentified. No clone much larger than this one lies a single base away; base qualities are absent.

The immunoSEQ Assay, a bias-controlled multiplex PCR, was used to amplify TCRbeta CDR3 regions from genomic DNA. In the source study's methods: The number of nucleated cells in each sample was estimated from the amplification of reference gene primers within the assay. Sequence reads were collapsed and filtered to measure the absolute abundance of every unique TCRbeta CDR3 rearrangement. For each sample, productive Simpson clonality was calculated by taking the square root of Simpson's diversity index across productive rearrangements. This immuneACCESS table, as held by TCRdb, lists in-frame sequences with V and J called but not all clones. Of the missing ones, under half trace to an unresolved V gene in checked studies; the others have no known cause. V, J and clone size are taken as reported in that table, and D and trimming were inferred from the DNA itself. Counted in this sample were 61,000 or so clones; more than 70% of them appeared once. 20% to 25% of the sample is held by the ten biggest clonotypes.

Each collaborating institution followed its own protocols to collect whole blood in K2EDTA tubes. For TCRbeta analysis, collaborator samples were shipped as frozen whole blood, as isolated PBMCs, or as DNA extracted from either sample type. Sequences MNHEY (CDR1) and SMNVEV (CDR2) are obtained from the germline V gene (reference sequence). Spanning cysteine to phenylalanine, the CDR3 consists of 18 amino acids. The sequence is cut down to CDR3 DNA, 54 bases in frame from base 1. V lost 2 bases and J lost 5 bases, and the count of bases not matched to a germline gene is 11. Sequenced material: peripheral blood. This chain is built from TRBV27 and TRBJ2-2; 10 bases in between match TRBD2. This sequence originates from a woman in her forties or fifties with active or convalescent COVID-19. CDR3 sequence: CASSLSALAGERTGELFF. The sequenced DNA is TGTGCCAGCAGTTTAAGTGCGCTAGCGGGAGAGCGGACCGGGGAGCTGTTTTTT.